This is a list of T cell receptor beta chains from one sample in a study of control samples from healthy donors and cancer patients. Here immunoSEQ multiplex PCR was the method, and the copy in TCRdb shows in-frame clones only, minus some. This sample has approximately 140,000 clones, with 93% found just once. Sequencing was performed on blood. All receptors come from a man aged 18 to 30 in good health. Each CDR3 is given with its conserved first and last residue. The D gene is left open where the match is weak.

j_gene | d_gene | v_gene | CDR3aa | CDR3nt
TRBJ1-3 | NA | TRBV27 | CASSPSPSGNTIYF | TGTGCCAGCAGTCCCTCCCCAAGTGGAAACACCATATATTTT
TRBJ2-1 | NA | TRBV19 | CASSMTSKYGNEQFF | TGTGCCAGTAGTATGACTAGTAAGTACGGCAATGAGCAGTTCTTC
TRBJ2-7 | TRBD1 | TRBV15 | CATSRLDRGLTYEQYF | TGTGCCACCAGCAGACTTGACAGGGGGCTGACCTACGAGCAGTACTTC
TRBJ1-6 | NA | TRBV28 | CANRGPGRSPLHF | TGTGCCAACCGGGGCCCCGGGAGATCACCCCTCCACTTT
TRBJ2-2 | NA | TRBV9 | CASSPGTSGELFF | TGTGCCAGCAGCCCCGGGACGTCCGGGGAGCTGTTTTTT
TRBJ2-7 | NA | TRBV5-1 | CASSFGGSGEQYF | TGCGCCAGCAGCTTCGGGGGATCGGGGGAGCAGTACTTC
TRBJ2-5 | NA | TRBV29-1 | CSVSGGGGRAQETQYF | TGCAGCGTTTCTGGTGGGGGGGGCCGTGCCCAAGAGACCCAGTACTTC
TRBJ1-1 | NA | TRBV5-4 | CASSLSLWNTEAFF | TGTGCCAGCAGCTTATCTCTCTGGAACACTGAAGCTTTCTTT
TRBJ1-3 | TRBD1 | TRBV6-5 | CASSRQGASGNTIYF | TGTGCCAGCAGCCGACAGGGGGCCTCTGGAAACACCATATATTTT
TRBJ1-6 | NA | TRBV19 | CARKGEDF | TGTGCCAGAAAAGGGGAGGACTTT
TRBJ2-4 | TRBD1 | TRBV7-2 | CASSSRGQGEKGIQYF | TGTGCCAGCAGCTCGCGGGGACAGGGGGAAAAAGGCATTCAGTACTTC
TRBJ2-2 | NA | TRBV18 | CASSPDTGELFF | TGTGCCAGCTCACCCGACACCGGGGAGCTGTTTTTT
TRBJ2-1 | NA | TRBV25-1 | CASSAVEQFF | TGTGCCAGCAGTGCGGTTGAGCAGTTCTTC
TRBJ2-5 | NA | TRBV11-3 | CASSLDRVWGLQETQYF | TGTGCCAGCAGCTTAGACAGGGTATGGGGTTTACAAGAGACCCAGTACTTC
TRBJ1-4 | NA | TRBV4-3 | CASSPLGRGRGEKLFF | TGCGCCAGCAGCCCCTTGGGACGGGGGCGGGGTGAAAAACTGTTTTTT
TRBJ2-5 | NA | TRBV30 | CAWSVRLDKETQYF | TGTGCCTGGAGTGTCAGACTAGACAAAGAGACCCAGTACTTC